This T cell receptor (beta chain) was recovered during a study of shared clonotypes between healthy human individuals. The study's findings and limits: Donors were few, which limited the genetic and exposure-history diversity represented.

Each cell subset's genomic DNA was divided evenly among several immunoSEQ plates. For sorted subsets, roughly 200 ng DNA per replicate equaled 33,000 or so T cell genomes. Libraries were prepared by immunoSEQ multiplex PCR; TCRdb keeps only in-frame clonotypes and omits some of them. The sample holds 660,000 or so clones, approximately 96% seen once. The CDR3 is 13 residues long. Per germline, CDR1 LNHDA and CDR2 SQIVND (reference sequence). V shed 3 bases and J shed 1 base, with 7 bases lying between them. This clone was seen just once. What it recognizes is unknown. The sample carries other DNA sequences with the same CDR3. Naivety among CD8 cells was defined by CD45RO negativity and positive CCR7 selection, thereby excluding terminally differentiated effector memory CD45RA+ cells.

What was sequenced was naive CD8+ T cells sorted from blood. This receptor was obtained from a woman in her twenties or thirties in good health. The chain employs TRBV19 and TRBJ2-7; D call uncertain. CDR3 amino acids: CASSIGHSYEQYF. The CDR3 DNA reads TGTGCCAGTAGTATTGGCCATTCCTACGAGCAGTACTTC.